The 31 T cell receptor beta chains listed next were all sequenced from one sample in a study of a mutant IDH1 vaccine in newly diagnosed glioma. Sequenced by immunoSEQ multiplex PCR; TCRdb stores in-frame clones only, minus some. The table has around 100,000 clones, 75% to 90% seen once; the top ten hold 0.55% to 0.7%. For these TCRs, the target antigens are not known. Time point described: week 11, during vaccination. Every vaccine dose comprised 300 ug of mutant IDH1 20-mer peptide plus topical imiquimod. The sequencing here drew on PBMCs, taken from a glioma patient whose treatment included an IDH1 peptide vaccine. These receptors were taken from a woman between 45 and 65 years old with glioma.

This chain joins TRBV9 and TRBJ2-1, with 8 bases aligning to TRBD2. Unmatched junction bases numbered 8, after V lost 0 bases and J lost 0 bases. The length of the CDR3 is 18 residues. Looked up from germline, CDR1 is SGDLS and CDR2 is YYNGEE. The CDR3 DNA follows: TGTGCCAGCAGCGTAGAGCTAGCGGGTTTCGGCTCCTACAATGAGCAGTTCTTC. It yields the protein CASSVELAGFGSYNEQFF. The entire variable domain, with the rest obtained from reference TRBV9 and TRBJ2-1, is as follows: DSGVTQTPKHLITATGQRVTLRCSPRSGDLSVYWYQQSLDQGLQFLIQYYNGEERAKGNILERFSAQQFPDLHSELNLSSLELGDSALYFCASSVELAGFGSYNEQFFGPGTRLTVL.

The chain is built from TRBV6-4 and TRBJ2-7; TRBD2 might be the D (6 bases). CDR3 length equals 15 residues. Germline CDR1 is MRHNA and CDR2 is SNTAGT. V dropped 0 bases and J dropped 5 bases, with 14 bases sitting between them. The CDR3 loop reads CASSDSDSSGDEQYF. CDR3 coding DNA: TGTGCCAGCAGTGACTCTGACTCCTCGGGGGACGAGCAGTACTTC.

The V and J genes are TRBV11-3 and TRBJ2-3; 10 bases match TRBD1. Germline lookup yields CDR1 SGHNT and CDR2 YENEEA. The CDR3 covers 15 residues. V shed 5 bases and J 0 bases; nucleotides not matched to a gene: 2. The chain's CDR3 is CASSPGQGSTDTQYF. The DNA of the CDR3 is TGTGCCAGCAGCCCGGGACAGGGGAGCACAGATACGCAGTATTTT.

CDR3 loop: CASRPPRDNSYEQYF. CDR3 in DNA: TGTGCCAGCAGACCACCTAGGGACAACTCCTACGAGCAGTACTTC. The chain joins TRBV6-5 to TRBJ2-7; a weak D match, TRBD1 (6 bases). Trimming shortened V by 6 bases and J by 0 bases, and 15 bases separated the two germline ends. Germline CDR1 reads MNHEY; CDR2 reads SVGAGI. The CDR3 sequence is 15 residues long.

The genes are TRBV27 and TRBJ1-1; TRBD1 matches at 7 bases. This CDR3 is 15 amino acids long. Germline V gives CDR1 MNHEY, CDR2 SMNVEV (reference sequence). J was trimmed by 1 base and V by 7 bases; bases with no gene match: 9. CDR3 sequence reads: CASTLSGTENTEAFF. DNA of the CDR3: TGTGCCAGCACCTTGTCCGGGACAGAGAACACTGAAGCTTTCTTT.

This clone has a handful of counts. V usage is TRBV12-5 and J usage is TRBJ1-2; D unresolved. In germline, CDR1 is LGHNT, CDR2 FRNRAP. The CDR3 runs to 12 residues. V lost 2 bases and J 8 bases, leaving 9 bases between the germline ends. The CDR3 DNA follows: TGTGCTAGTGGTTTGTCCGGGGAAGGCTACACCTTC. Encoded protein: CASGLSGEGYTF.

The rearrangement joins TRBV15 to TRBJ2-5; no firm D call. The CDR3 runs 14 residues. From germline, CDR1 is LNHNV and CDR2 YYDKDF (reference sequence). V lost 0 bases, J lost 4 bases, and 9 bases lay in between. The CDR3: CATSRDRLGETQYF. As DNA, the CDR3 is TGTGCCACCAGCAGAGATAGGCTTGGAGAGACCCAGTACTTC.

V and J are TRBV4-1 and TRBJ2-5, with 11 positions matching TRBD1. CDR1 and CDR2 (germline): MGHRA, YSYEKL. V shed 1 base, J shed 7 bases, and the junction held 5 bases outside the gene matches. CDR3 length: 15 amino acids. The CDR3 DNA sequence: TGCGCCAGCAGCCAAGGGACAGGGGGCCTTTGGACCCAGTACTTC. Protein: CASSQGTGGLWTQYF.

DNA for the CDR3: TGTGCCAGCAGCTTGGCTAGCGGGAGCTACATTCAGTACTTC. Its translation is CASSLASGSYIQYF. The chain couples TRBV5-4 to TRBJ2-4; the match to TRBD2 covers 10 bases. The CDR3 has 14 residues. Looked up from germline, CDR1 is SGHNT and CDR2 is YYREEE (reference sequence). Trimming removed 0 bases from V and 8 bases from J; junction bases left unmatched: 2.

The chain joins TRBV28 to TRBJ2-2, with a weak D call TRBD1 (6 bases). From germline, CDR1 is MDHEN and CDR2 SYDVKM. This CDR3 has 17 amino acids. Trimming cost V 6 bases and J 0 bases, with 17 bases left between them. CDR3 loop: CASSLPHREPNTGELFF. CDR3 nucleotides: TGTGCCAGCAGCCTCCCCCACAGGGAACCGAACACCGGGGAGCTGTTTTTT.

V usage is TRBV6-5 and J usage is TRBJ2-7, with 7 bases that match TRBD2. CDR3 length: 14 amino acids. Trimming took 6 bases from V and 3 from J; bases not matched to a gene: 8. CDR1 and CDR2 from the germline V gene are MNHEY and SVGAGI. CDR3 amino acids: CASSGVERGYEQYF. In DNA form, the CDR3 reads TGTGCCAGCAGCGGCGTGGAGCGGGGCTACGAGCAGTACTTC.

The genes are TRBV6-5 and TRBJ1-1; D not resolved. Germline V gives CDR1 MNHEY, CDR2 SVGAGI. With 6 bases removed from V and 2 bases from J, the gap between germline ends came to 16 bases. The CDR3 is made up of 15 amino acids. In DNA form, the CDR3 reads TGTGCCAGCAGCCCCCCTGAAGGATCAAACACTGAAGCTTTCTTT. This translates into CASSPPEGSNTEAFF.

In DNA form, the CDR3 reads TGTGCCTGGGGGACTAGCGCTAACTACGAGCAGTACTTC. Protein product: CAWGTSANYEQYF. V is TRBV30 and J is TRBJ2-7; TRBD2 matches at 10 bases. CDR3 length equals 13 residues. The trim removed 5 bases at V and 3 bases at J, leaving 4 bases unmatched. Per germline, CDR1 GTSNPN and CDR2 SVGIG (reference sequence).

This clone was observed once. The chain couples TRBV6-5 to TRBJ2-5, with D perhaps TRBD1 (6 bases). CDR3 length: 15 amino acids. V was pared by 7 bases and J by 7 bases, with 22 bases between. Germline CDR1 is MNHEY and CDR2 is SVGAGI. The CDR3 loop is CASIPRPQLGGTQYF. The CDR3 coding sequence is TGTGCCAGCATCCCCCGTCCACAACTAGGGGGGACCCAGTACTTC.

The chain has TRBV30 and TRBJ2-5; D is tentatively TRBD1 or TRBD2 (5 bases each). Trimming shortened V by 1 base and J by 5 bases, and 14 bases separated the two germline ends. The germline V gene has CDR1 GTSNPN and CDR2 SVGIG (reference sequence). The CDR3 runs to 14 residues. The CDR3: CAWSGGSGGETQYF. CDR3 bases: TGTGCCTGGAGTGGGGGCAGCGGCGGGGAGACCCAGTACTTC.

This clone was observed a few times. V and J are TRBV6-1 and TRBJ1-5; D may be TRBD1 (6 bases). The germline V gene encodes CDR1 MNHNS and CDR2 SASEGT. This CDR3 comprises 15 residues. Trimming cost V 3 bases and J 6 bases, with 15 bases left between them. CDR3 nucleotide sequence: TGTGCCAGCAGTGAGTTGAGGGGGGTTGGTCAGCCCCAGCATTTT. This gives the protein CASSELRGVGQPQHF.

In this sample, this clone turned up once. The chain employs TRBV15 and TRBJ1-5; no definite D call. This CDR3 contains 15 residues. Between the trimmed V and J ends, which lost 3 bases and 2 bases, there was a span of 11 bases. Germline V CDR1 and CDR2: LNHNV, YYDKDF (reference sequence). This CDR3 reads CATSRARFGNQPQHF. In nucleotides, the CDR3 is TGTGCCACCAGCAGGGCACGCTTCGGCAATCAGCCCCAGCATTTT.

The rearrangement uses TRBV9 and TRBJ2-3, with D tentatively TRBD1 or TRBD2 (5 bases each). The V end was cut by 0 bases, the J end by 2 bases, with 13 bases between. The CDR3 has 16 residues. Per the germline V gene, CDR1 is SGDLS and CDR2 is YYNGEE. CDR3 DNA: TGTGCCAGCAGCGTAGAGAGGGGATGGGTCACAGATACGCAGTATTTT. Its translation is CASSVERGWVTDTQYF.

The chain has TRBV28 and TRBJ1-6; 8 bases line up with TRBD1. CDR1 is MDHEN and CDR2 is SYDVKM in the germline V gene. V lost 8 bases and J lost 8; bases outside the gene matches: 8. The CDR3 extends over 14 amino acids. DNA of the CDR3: TGTGCCAGCGGCCTCCAGGGGGCGCATTCACCCCTCCACTTT. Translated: CASGLQGAHSPLHF.

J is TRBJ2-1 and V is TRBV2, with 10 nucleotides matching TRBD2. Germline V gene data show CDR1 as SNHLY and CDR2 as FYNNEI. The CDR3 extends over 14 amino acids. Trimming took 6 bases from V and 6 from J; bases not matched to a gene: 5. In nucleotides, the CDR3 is TGTGCCAGCAGGACGGGACTAGCGTCCAATGAGCAGTTCTTC. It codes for CASRTGLASNEQFF.

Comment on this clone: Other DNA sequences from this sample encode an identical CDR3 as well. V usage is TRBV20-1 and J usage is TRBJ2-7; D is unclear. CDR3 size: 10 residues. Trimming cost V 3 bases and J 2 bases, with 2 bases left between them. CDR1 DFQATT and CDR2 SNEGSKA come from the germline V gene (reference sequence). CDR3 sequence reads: CSASTYEQYF. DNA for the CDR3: TGCAGTGCTAGCACCTACGAGCAGTACTTC.

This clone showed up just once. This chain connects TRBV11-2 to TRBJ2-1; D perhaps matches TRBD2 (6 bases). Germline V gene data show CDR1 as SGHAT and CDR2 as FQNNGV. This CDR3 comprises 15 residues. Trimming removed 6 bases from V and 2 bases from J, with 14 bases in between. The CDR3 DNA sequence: TGTGCCAGCAGTTCCCTCCGACTAGCCTACAATGAGCAGTTCTTC. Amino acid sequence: CASSSLRLAYNEQFF.

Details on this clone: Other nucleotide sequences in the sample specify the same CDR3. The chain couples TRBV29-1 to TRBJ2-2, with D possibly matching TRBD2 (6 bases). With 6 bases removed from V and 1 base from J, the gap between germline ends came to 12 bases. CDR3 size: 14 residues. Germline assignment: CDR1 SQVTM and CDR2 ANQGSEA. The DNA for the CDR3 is TGCAGCGTATTAGCGGTCCTGAACACCGGGGAGCTGTTTTTT. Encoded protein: CSVLAVLNTGELFF.

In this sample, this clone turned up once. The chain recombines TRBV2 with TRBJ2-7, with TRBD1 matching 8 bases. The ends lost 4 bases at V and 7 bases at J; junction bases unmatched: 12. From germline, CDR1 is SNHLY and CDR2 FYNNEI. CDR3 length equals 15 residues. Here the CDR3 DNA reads TGTGCCAGCAGTGTTCGCCAGGGGGCACCGGATGAGCAGTACTTC. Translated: CASSVRQGAPDEQYF.

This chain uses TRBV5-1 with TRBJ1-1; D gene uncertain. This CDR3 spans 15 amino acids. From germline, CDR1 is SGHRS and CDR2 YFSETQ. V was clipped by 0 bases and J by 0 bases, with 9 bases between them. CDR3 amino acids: CASSLVGLMNTEAFF. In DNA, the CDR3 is TGCGCCAGCAGCTTGGTCGGCCTGATGAACACTGAAGCTTTCTTT. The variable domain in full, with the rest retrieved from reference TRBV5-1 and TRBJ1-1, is KAGVTQTPRYLIKTRGQQVTLSCSPISGHRSVSWYQQTPGQGLQFLFEYFSETQRNKGNFPGRFSGRQFSNSRSEMNVSTLELGDSALYLCASSLVGLMNTEAFFGQGTRLTVV.

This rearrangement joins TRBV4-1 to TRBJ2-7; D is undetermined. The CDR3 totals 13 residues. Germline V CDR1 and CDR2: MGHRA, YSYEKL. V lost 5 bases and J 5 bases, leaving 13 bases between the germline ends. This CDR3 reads CASSSLVSDEQYF. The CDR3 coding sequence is TGCGCCAGCAGCTCGCTCGTGTCCGACGAGCAGTACTTC.

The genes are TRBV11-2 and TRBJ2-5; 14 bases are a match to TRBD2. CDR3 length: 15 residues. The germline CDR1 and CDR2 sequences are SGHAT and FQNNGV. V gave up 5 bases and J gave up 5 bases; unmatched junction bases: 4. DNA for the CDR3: TGTGCCAGCAGCCTCCGACTAGCGGGAGGGGAGACCCAGTACTTC. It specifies CASSLRLAGGETQYF.

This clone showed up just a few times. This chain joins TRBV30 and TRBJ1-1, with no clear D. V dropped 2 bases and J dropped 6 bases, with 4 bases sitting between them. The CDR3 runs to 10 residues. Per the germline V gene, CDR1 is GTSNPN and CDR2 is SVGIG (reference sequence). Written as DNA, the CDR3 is TGTGCCTGGAGTAGGGCTGAAGCTTTCTTT. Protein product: CAWSRAEAFF.

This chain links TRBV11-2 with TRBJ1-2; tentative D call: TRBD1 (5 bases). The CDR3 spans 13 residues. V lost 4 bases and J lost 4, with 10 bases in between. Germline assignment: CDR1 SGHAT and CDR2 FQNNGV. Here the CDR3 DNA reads TGTGCCAGCAGCTGGGGGGGTTCCTATGGCTACACCTTC. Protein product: CASSWGGSYGYTF.

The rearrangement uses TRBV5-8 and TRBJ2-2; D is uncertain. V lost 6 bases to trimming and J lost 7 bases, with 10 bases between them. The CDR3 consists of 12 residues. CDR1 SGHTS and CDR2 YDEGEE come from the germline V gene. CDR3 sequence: CASNPQVGELFF. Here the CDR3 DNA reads TGTGCCAGCAATCCCCAGGTCGGGGAGCTGTTTTTT.

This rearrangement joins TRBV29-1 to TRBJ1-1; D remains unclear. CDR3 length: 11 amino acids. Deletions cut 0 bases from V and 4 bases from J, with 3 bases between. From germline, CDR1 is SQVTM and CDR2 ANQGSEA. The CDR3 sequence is CSVEDLTEAFF. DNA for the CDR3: TGCAGCGTTGAAGATCTCACTGAAGCTTTCTTT.